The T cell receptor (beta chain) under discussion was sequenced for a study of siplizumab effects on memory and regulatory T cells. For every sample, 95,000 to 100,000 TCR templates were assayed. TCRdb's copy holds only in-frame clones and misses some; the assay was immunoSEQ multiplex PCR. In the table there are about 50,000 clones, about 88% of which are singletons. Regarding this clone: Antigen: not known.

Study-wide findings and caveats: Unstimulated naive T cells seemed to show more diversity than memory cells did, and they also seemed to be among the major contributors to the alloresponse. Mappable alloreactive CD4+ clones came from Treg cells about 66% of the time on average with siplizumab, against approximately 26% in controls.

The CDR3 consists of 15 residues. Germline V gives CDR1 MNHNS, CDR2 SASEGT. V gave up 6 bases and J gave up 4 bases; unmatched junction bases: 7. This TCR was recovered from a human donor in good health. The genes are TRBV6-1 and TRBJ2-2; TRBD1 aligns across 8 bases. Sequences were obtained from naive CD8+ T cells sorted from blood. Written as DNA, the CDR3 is TGTGCCAGCAGGATGGACAGGGACTCCACCGGGGAGCTGTTTTTT. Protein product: CASRMDRDSTGELFF.